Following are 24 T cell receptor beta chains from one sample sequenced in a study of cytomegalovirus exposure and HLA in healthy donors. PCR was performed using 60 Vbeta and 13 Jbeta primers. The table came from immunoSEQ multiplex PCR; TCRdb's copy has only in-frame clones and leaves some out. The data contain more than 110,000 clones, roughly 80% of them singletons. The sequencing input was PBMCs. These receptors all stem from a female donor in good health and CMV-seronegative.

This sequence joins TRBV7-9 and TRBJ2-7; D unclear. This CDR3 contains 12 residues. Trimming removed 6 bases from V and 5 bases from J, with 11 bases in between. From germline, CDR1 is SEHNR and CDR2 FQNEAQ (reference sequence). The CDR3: CASRRQNDEQYF. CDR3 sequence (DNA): TGTGCCAGCAGGAGACAAAACGACGAGCAGTACTTC.

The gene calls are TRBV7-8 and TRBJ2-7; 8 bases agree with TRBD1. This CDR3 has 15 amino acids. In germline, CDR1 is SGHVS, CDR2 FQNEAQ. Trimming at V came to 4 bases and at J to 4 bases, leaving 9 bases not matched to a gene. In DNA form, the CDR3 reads TGTGCCAGCAGCTCGACAACAGGGGGTCAGTACGAGCAGTACTTC. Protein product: CASSSTTGGQYEQYF.

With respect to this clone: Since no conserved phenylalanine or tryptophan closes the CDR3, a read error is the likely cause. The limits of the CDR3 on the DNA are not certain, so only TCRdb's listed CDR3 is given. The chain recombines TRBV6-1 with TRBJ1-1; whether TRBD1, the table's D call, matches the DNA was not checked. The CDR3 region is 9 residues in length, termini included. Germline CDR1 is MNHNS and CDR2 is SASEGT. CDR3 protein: CASSGTSHV.

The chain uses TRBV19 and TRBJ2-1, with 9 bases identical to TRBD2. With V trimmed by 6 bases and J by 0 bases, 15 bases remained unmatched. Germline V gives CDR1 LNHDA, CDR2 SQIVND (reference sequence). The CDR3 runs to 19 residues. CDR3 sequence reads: CASRMSGLAGMSSYNEQFF. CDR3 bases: TGTGCCAGTAGGATGTCTGGGCTAGCGGGGATGAGCTCCTACAATGAGCAGTTCTTC.

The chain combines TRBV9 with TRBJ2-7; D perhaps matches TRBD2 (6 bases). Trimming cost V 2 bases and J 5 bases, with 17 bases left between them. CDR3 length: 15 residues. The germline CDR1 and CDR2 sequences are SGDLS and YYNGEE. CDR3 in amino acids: CASSVGRTPQDEQYF. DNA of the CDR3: TGTGCCAGCAGCGTGGGGAGGACACCCCAAGACGAGCAGTACTTC. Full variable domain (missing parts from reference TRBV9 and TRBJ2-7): DSGVTQTPKHLITATGQRVTLRCSPRSGDLSVYWYQQSLDQGLQFLIQYYNGEERAKGNILERFSAQQFPDLHSELNLSSLELGDSALYFCASSVGRTPQDEQYFGPGTRLTVT.

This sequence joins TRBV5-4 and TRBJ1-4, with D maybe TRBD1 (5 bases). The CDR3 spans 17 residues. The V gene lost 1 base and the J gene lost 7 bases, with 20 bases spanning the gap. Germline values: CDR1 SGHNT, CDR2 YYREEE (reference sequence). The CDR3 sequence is CASSLFSARGGSEKLFF. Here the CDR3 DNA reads TGTGCCAGCAGCTTGTTCTCTGCGAGGGGCGGGAGTGAAAAACTGTTTTTT.

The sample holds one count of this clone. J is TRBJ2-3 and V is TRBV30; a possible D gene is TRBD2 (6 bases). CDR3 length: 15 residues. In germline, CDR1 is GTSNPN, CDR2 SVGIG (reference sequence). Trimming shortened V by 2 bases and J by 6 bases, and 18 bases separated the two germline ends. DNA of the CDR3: TGTGCCTGGAGTCCTGGGACTTCCCTGGCGGATACGCAGTATTTT. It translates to CAWSPGTSLADTQYF. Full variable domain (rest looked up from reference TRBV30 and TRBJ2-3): SQTIHQWPATLVQPVGSPLSLECTVEGTSNPNLYWYRQAAGRGLQLLFYSVGIGQISSEVPQNLSASRPQDRQFILSSKKLLLSDSGFYLCAWSPGTSLADTQYFGPGTRLTVL.

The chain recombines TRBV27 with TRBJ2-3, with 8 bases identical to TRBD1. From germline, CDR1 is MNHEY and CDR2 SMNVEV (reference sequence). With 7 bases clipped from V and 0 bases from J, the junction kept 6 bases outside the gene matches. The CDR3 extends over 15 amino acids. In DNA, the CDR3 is TGTGCCAGCACTATTCGGACAGGGAGCACAGATACGCAGTATTTT. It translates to CASTIRTGSTDTQYF.

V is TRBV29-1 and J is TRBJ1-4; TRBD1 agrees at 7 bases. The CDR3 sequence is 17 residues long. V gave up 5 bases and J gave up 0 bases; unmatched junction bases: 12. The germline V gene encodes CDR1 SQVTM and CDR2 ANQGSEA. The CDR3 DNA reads TGCAGCGTTTTGAAGGGGGCACCCTTTGCAACTAATGAAAAACTGTTTTTT. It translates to CSVLKGAPFATNEKLFF.

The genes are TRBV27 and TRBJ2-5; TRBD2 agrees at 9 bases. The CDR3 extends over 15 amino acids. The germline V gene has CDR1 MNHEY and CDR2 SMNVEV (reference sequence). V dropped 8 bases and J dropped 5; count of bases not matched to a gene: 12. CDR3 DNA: TGTGCCAGCGGAATTTTAGCGGGAGTGGGCGAGACCCAGTACTTC. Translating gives CASGILAGVGETQYF.

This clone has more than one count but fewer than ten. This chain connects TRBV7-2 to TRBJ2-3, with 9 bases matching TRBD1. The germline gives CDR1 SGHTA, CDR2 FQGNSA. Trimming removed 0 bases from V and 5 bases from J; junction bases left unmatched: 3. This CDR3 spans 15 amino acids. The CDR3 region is CASSLASTGGDTQYF. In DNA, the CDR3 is TGTGCCAGCAGCTTAGCTTCGACAGGGGGAGATACGCAGTATTTT.

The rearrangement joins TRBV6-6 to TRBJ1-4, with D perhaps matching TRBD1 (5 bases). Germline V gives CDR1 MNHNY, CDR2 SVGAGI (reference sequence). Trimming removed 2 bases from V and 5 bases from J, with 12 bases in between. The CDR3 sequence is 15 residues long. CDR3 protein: CASSYPPRVNEKLFF. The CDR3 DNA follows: TGTGCCAGCAGTTACCCGCCCAGGGTAAATGAAAAACTGTTTTTT.

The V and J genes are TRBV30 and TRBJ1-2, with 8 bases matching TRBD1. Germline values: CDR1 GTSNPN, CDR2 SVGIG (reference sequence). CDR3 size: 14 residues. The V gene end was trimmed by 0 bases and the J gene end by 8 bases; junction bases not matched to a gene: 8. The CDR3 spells CAWSVLRTGNGYTF. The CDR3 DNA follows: TGTGCCTGGAGTGTACTGAGGACAGGGAACGGCTACACCTTC.

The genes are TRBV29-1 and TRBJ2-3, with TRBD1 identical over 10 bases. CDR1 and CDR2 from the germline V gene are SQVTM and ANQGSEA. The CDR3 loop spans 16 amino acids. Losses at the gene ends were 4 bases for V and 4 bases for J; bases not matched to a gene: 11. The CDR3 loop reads CSVVTPDRGLPDTQYF. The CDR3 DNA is TGCAGCGTTGTTACCCCCGACAGGGGGCTTCCAGATACGCAGTATTTT.

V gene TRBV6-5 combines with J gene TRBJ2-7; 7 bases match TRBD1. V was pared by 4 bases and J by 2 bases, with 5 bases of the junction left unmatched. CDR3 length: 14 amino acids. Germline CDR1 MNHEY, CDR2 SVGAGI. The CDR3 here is CASSSDRAPYEQYF. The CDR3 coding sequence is TGTGCCAGCAGTTCCGACAGGGCTCCCTACGAGCAGTACTTC.

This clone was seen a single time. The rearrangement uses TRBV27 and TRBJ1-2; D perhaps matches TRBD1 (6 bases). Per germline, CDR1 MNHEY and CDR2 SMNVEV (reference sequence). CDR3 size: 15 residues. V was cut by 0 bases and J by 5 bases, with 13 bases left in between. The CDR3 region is CASSLSRGHLYGYTF. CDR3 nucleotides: TGTGCCAGCAGTTTATCGAGGGGACACTTATATGGCTACACCTTC.

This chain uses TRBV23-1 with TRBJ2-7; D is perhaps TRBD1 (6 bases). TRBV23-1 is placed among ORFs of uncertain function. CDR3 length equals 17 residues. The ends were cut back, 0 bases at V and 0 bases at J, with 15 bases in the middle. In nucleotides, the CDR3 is TGCGCCAGCAGTCAATCGAACGGACAGAGAGGCTCCTACGAGCAGTACTTC. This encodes CASSQSNGQRGSYEQYF.

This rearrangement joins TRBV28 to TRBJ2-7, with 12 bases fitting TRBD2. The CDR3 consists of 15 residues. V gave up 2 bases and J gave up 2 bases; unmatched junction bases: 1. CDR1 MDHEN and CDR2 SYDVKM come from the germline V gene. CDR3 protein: CASSLRTSGTYEQYF. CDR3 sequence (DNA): TGTGCCAGCAGTTTACGGACTAGCGGGACCTACGAGCAGTACTTC.

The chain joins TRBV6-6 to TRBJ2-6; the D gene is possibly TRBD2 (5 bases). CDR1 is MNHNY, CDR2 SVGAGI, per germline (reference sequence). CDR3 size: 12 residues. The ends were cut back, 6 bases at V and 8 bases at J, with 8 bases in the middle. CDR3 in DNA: TGTGCCAGCAGGGGAGAGCCCAACGTCCTGACTTTC. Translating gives CASRGEPNVLTF.

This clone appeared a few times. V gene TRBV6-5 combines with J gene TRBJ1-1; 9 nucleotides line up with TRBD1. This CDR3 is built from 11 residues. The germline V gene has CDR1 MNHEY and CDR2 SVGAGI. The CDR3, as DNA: TGTGCAACCGGACAGGGGCTGAAAGCTTTCTTT. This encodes CATGQGLKAFF.

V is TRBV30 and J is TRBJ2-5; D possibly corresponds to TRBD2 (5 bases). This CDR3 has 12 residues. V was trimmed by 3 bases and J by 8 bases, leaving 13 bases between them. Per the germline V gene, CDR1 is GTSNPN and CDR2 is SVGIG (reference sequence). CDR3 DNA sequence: TGTGCCTGGAGCGAGGGCGGGCCTACCCAGTACTTC. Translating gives CAWSEGGPTQYF.

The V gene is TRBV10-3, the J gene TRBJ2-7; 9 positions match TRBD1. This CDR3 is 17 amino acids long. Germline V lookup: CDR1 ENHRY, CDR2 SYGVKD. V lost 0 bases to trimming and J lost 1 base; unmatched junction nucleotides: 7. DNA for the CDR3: TGTGCCATCAGTGAGTCGATGGGACAGGGTTTTTCCTACGAGCAGTACTTC. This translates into CAISESMGQGFSYEQYF.

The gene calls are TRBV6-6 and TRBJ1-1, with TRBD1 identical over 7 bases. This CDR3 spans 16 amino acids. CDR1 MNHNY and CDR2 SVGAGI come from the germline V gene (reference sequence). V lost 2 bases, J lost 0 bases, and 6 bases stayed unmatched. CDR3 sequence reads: CASSYGLDRVNTEAFF. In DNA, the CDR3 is TGTGCCAGCAGTTACGGCCTAGACAGGGTGAACACTGAAGCTTTCTTT.

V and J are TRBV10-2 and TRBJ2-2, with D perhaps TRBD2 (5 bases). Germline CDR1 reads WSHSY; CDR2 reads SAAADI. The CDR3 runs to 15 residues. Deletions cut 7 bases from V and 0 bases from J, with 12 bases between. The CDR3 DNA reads TGCGCCAGCAAGGACTCGGGTGCGAACACCGGGGAGCTGTTTTTT. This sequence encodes CASKDSGANTGELFF.